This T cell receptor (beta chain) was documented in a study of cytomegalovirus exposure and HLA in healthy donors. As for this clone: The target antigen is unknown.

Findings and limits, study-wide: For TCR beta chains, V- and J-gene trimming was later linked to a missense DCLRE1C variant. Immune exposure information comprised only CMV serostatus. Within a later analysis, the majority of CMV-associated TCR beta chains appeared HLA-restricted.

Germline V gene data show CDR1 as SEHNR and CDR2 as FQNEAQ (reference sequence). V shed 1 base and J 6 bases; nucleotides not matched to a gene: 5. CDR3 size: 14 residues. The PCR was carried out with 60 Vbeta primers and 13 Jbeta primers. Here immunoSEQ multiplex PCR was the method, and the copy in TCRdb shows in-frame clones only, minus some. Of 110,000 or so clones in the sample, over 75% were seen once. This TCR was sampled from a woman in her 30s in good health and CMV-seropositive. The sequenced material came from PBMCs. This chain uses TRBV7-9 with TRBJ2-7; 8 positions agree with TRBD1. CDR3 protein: CASSLGAGGGEQYF. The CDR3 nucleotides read TGTGCCAGCAGCTTAGGGGCAGGGGGCGGCGAGCAGTACTTC.